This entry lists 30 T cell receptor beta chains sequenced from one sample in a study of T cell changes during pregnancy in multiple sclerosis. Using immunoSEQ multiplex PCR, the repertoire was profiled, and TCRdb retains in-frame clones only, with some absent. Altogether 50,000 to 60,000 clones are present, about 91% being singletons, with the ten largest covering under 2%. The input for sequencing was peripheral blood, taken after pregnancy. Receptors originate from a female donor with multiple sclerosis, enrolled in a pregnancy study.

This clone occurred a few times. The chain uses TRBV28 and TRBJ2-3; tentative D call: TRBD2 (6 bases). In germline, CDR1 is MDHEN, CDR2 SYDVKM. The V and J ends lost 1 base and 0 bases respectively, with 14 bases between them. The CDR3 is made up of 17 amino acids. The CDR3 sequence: CASSLFAASESTDTQYF. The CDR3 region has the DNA TGTGCCAGCAGTTTATTCGCGGCTAGCGAGAGCACAGATACGCAGTATTTT. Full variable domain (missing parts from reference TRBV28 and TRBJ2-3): DVKVTQSSRYLVKRTGEKVFLECVQDMDHENMFWYRQDPGLGLRLIYFSYDVKMKEKGDIPEGYSVSREKKERFSLILESASTNQTSMYLCASSLFAASESTDTQYFGPGTRLTVL.

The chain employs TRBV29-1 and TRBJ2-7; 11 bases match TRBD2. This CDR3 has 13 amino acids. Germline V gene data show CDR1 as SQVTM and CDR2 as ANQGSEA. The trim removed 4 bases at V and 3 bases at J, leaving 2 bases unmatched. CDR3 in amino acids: CSVGLAGYYEQYF. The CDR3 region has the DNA TGCAGCGTTGGACTAGCGGGGTACTACGAGCAGTACTTC.

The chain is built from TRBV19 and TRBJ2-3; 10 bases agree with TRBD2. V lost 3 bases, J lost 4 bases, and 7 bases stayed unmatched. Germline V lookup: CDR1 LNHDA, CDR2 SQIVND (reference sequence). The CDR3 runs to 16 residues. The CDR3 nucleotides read TGTGCCAGTAGTATCTGGGCTAGCGGGGGCCCAGATACGCAGTATTTT. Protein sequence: CASSIWASGGPDTQYF.

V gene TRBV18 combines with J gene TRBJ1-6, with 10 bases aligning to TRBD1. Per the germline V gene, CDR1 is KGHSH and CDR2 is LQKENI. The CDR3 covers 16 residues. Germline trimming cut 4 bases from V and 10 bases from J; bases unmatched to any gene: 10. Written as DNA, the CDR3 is TGTGCCAGCTCACGACGCACGACAGGGGGCGAGTCACCCCTCCACTTT. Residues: CASSRRTTGGESPLHF.

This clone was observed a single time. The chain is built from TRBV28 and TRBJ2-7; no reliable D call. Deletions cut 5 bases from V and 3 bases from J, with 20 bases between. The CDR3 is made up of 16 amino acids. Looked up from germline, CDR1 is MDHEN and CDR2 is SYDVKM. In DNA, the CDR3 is TGTGCCAGCAGTGTTGAAGACCGAATCAGACACTACGAGCAGTACTTC. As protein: CASSVEDRIRHYEQYF.

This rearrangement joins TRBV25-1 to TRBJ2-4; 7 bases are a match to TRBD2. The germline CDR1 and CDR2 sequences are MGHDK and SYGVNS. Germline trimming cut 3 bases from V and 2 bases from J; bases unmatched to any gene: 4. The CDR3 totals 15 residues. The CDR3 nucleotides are TGTGCCAGCAGTGATGCGGGGGAGTCCAAAAACATTCAGTACTTC. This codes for CASSDAGESKNIQYF. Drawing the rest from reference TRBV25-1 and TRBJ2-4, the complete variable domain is EADIYQTPRYLVIGTGKKITLECSQTMGHDKMYWYQQDPGMELHLIHYSYGVNSTEKGDLSSESTVSRIRTEHFPLTLESARPSHTSQYLCASSDAGESKNIQYFGAGTRLSVL.

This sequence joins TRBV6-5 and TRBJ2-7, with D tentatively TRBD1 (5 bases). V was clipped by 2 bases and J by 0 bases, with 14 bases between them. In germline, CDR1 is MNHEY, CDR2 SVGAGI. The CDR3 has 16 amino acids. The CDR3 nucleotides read TGTGCCAGCAGTTACGAGGCGGCCAGGGCCTCCTACGAGCAGTACTTC. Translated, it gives CASSYEAARASYEQYF.

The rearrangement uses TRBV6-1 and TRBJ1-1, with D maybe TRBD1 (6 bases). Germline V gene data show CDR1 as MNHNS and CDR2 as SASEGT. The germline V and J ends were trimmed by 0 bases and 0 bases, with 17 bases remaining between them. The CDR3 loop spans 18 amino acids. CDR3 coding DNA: TGTGCCAGCAGTGAAGCGCTTCTAGGGGGGGCTGTGAACACTGAAGCTTTCTTT. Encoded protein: CASSEALLGGAVNTEAFF.

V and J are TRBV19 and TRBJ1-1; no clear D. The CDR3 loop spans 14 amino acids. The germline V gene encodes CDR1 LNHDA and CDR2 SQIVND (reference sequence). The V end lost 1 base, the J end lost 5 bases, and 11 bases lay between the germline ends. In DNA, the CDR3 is TGTGCCAGTAGTATAGGGAGGTTGTGGACTGAAGCTTTCTTT. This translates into CASSIGRLWTEAFF.

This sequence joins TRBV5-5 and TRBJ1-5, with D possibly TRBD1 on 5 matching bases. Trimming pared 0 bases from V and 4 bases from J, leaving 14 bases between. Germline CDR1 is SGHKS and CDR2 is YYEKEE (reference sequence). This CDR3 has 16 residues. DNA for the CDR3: TGTGCCAGCAGCTTGGGTTTAGGGAGGGGTAATCAGCCCCAGCATTTT. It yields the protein CASSLGLGRGNQPQHF.

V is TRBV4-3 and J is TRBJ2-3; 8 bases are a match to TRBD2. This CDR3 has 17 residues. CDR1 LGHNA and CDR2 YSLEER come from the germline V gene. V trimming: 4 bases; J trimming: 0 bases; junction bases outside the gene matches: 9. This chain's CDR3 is CASSLGLAGGSTDTQYF. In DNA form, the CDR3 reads TGCGCCAGCAGCCTAGGTCTGGCGGGGGGCAGCACAGATACGCAGTATTTT.

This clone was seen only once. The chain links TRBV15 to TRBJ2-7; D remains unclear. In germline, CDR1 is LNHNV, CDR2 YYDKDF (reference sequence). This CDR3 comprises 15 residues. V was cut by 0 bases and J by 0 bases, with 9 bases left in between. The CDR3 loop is CATSRDQSVSYEQYF. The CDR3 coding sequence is TGTGCCACCAGCAGAGATCAAAGCGTCTCCTACGAGCAGTACTTC.

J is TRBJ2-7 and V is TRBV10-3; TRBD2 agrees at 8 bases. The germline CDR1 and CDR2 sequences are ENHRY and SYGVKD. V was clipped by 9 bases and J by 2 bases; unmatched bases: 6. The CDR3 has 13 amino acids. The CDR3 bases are TGTGCCATTGCCCAAGCGGGGGCCTACGAGCAGTACTTC. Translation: CAIAQAGAYEQYF.

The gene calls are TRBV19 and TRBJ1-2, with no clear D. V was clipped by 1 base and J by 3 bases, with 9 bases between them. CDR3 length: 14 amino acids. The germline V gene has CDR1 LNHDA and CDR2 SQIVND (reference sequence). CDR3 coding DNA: TGTGCCAGTAGTATAGGATCCGGGGACTATGGCTACACCTTC. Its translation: CASSIGSGDYGYTF.

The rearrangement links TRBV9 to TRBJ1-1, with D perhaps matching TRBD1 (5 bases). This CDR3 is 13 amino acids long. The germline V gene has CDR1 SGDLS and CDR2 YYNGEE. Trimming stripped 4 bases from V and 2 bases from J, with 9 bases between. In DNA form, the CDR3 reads TGTGCCAGCAGCTTGACAGCCAACACTGAAGCTTTCTTT. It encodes CASSLTANTEAFF.

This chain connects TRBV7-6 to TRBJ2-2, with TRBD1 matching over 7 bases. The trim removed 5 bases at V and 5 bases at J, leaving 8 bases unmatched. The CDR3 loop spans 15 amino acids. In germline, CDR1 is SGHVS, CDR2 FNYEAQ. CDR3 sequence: CASSRDPGGTGELFF. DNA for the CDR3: TGTGCCAGCAGCCGCGATCCAGGGGGAACCGGGGAGCTGTTTTTT.

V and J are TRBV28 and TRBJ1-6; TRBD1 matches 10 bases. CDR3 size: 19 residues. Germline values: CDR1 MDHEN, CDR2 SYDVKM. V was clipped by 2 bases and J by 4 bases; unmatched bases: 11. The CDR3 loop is CASSLRRQGALRYNSPLHF. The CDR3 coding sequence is TGTGCCAGCAGTTTACGTCGACAGGGGGCCCTTAGATATAATTCACCCCTCCACTTT. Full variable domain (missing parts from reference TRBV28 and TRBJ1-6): DVKVTQSSRYLVKRTGEKVFLECVQDMDHENMFWYRQDPGLGLRLIYFSYDVKMKEKGDIPEGYSVSREKKERFSLILESASTNQTSMYLCASSLRRQGALRYNSPLHFGNGTRLTVT.

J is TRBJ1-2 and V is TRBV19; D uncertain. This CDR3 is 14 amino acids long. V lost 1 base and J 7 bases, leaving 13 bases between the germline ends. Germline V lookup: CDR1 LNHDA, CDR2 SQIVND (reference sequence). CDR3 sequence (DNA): TGTGCCAGTAGTATAGCTGGACTCCTCGGTGGCTACACCTTC. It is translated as CASSIAGLLGGYTF. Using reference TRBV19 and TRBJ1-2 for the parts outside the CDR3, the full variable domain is DGGITQSPKYLFRKEGQNVTLSCEQNLNHDAMYWYRQDPGQGLRLIYYSQIVNDFQKGDIAEGYSVSREKKESFPLTVTSAQKNPTAFYLCASSIAGLLGGYTFGSGTRLTVV.

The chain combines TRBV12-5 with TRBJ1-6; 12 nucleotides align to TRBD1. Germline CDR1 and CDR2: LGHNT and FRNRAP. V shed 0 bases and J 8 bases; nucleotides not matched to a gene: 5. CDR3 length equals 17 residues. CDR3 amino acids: CASGLVLGQGADSPLHF. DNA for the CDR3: TGTGCTAGTGGTTTGGTACTGGGACAGGGGGCGGATTCACCCCTCCACTTT.

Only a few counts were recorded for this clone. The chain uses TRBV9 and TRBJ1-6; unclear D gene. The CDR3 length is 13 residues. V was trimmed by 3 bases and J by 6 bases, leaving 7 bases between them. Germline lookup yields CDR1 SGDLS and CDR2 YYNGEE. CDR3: CASSAIINSPLHF. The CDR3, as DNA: TGTGCCAGCAGCGCCATCATTAATTCACCCCTCCACTTT.

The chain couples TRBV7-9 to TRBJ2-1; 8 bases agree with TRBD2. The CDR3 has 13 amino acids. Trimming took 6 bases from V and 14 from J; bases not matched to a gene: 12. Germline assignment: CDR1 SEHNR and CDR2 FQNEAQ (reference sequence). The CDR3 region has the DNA TGTGCCAGCAGGCCAAGCGGGACTAGGTCAGAGTTCTTC. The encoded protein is CASRPSGTRSEFF.

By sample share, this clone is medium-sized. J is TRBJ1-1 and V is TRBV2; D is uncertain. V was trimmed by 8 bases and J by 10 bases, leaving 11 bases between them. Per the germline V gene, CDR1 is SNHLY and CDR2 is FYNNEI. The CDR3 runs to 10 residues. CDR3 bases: TGTGCCAGCGATAATGGGAGAGCTTTCTTT. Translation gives CASDNGRAFF. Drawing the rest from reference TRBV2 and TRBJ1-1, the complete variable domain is EPEVTQTPSHQVTQMGQEVILRCVPISNHLYFYWYRQILGQKVEFLVSFYNNEISEKSEIFDDQFSVERPDGSNFTLKIRSTKLEDSAMYFCASDNGRAFFGQGTRLTVV.

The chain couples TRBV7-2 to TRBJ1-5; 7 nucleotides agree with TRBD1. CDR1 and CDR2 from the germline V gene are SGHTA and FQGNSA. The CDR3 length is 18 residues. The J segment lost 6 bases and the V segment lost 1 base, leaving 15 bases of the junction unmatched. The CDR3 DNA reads TGTGCCAGCAGCTTAGTAGCTATTGCCAGGGGGAGAGGTCAGCCCCAGCATTTT. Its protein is CASSLVAIARGRGQPQHF.

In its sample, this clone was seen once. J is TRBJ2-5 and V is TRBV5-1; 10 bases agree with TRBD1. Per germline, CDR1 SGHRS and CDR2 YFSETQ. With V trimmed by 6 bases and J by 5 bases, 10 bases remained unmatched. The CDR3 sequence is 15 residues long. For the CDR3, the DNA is TGCGCCAGCACCTTCTTGACAGGGGGCGTTGAGACCCAGTACTTC. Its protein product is CASTFLTGGVETQYF.

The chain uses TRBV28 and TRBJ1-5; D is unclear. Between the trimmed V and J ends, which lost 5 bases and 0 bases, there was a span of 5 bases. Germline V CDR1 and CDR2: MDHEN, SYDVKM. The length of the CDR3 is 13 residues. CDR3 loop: CASSRDSNQPQHF. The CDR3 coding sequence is TGTGCCAGCAGTCGAGATAGCAATCAGCCCCAGCATTTT.

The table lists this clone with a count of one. The CDR3, as DNA: TGCAGCGTTGAAACGGGGTCGTTACGAGAGCAGTTCTTC. This encodes CSVETGSLREQFF. The rearrangement uses TRBV29-1 and TRBJ2-1, with a possible D match to TRBD2 (5 bases). The V end was cut by 2 bases, the J end by 10 bases, with 15 bases between. This CDR3 spans 13 amino acids. Germline lookup yields CDR1 SQVTM and CDR2 ANQGSEA.

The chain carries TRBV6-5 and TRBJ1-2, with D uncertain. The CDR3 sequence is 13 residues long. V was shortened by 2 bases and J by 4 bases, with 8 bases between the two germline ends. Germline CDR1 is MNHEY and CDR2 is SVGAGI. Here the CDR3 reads CASSYRAGYGYTF. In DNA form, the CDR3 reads TGTGCCAGCAGTTACAGGGCGGGCTATGGCTACACCTTC.

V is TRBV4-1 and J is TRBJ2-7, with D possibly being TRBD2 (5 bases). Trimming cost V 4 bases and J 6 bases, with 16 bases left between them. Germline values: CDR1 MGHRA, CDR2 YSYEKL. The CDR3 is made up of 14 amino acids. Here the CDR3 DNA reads TGCGCCAGCAGCCCCGGGATAGACTCGAGCGAGCAGTACTTC. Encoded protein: CASSPGIDSSEQYF.

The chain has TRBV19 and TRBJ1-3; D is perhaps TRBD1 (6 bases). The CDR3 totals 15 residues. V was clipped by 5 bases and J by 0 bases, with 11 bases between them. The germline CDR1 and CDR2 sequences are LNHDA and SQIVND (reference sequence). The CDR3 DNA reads TGTGCCAGTAGTGAAAGACAGGCCTCTGGAAACACCATATATTTT. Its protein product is CASSERQASGNTIYF.

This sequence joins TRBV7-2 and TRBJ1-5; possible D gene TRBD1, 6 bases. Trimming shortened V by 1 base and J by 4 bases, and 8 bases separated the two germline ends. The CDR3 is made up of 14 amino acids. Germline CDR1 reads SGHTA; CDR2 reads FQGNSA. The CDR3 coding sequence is TGTGCCAGCAGCTTAGGGGACACTAATCAGCCCCAGCATTTT. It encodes CASSLGDTNQPQHF.